The 25 T cell receptor beta chains listed next were all sequenced from one sample in a study of blood T cell repertoires in COVID-19. Repertoires were generated with immunoSEQ multiplex PCR, while TCRdb's copy carries only in-frame clones and drops some. The sample shows about 200,000 clones, around 82% of them seen only once. Sequencing was done on a sample of PBMCs or T cells enriched from blood (not recorded which). Every receptor here comes from a woman aged 50 to 60 who had been exposed to COVID-19.

The chain joins TRBV10-3 to TRBJ1-5, with D unresolved. This CDR3 is 12 amino acids long. Germline loops: CDR1 ENHRY, CDR2 SYGVKD. Trimming cost V 8 bases and J 4 bases, with 9 bases left between them. The CDR3 sequence: CAIGAGNQPQHF. The CDR3 nucleotides read TGTGCCATCGGTGCGGGAAATCAGCCCCAGCATTTT.

The chain couples TRBV5-1 to TRBJ2-1; 8 bases agree with TRBD1. V gave up 6 bases and J gave up 6 bases; unmatched junction bases: 8. Per germline, CDR1 SGHRS and CDR2 YFSETQ. CDR3 length: 14 residues. CDR3 nucleotides: TGCGCCAGCACTAGCAGGGGGCCCGGCAATGAGCAGTTCTTC. Translation gives CASTSRGPGNEQFF.

V is TRBV6-5 and J is TRBJ2-5, with no clear D. There are 13 residues in the CDR3. V gave up 2 bases and J gave up 4 bases, with 8 bases separating them. Germline CDR1 is MNHEY and CDR2 is SVGAGI. The CDR3 reads CASSYTEAETQYF. The CDR3 DNA follows: TGTGCCAGCAGTTACACTGAGGCAGAGACCCAGTACTTC.

The J gene is TRBJ1-1, the V gene TRBV19, with TRBD1 as a possible D gene (6 bases). CDR1 is LNHDA and CDR2 is SQIVND in the germline V gene (reference sequence). Trimming pared 6 bases from V and 4 bases from J, leaving 6 bases between. The CDR3 length is 11 residues. The chain's CDR3 is CASRGATEAFF. The CDR3 DNA is TGTGCCAGTAGGGGGGCCACTGAAGCTTTCTTT.

The genes are TRBV29-1 and TRBJ1-2; 7 positions agree with TRBD1. Per germline, CDR1 SQVTM and CDR2 ANQGSEA. Germline trimming cut 1 base from V and 5 bases from J; bases unmatched to any gene: 16. There are 17 residues in the CDR3. The CDR3 bases are TGCAGCGTTGAAGCCCCGGTGGGGACAGCGGATCGGTATGGCTACACCTTC. Translated, it gives CSVEAPVGTADRYGYTF.

This chain joins TRBV5-6 and TRBJ2-2; 7 nucleotides line up with TRBD2. The length of the CDR3 is 15 residues. Germline assignment: CDR1 SGHDT and CDR2 YYEEEE. J gave up 0 bases and V 4 bases, and 3 bases lay outside the gene matches. The CDR3 loop reads CASSPGLANTGELFF. As DNA, the CDR3 is TGTGCCAGCAGCCCCGGACTAGCGAACACCGGGGAGCTGTTTTTT.

For the CDR3, the DNA is TGTGCCAGCAGCCCCTGGGGGGGGAAGAGGAGAATGAACACTGAAGCTTTCTTT. Its translation is CASSPWGGKRRMNTEAFF. This sequence joins TRBV28 and TRBJ1-1; tentative D call: TRBD1 (5 bases). Germline loops: CDR1 MDHEN, CDR2 SYDVKM. V dropped 6 bases and J dropped 0 bases, with 23 bases sitting between them. The CDR3 runs to 18 residues.

The table lists this clone with a few counts. The chain employs TRBV10-2 and TRBJ1-1; D is undetermined. V was cut by 3 bases and J by 1 base, with 12 bases left in between. Germline V gene sequence: CDR1 WSHSY, CDR2 SAAADI. The CDR3 covers 15 residues. In nucleotides, the CDR3 is TGCGCCAGCAGTGAACCCGGCAGGCCGAACACTGAAGCTTTCTTT. Translation: CASSEPGRPNTEAFF.

The chain employs TRBV6-5 and TRBJ1-1, with D possibly matching TRBD1 (6 bases). CDR3 size: 13 residues. The germline gives CDR1 MNHEY, CDR2 SVGAGI. V lost 8 bases to trimming and J lost 3 bases, with 13 bases between them. This CDR3 reads CASSGTLDTEAFF. In nucleotides, the CDR3 is TGTGCCAGCTCGGGGACATTGGACACTGAAGCTTTCTTT.

V and J are TRBV7-2 and TRBJ1-2, with D maybe TRBD1 (6 bases). The CDR3 runs 15 residues. Trimming shortened V by 1 base and J by 7 bases, and 16 bases separated the two germline ends. Germline CDR1 is SGHTA and CDR2 is FQGNSA. Here the CDR3 DNA reads TGTGCCAGCAGCTTAGATCCTTTTGGGGGGGCTGGCTACACCTTC. Translation gives CASSLDPFGGAGYTF.

CDR3 nucleotide sequence: TGTGCCAGCAGTCCCCGGACTAGTATCAATGAGCAGTTCTTC. Translated, it gives CASSPRTSINEQFF. The chain carries TRBV6-5 and TRBJ2-1; 7 nucleotides match TRBD2. The V gene's germline CDR1 is MNHEY and CDR2 SVGAGI. CDR3 length: 14 residues. V gave up 5 bases and J gave up 6 bases; unmatched junction bases: 7.

This chain joins TRBV25-1 and TRBJ1-1, with 7 positions matching TRBD1. The CDR3 loop spans 12 amino acids. The germline CDR1 and CDR2 sequences are MGHDK and SYGVNS. Unmatched junction bases numbered 5, after V lost 2 bases and J lost 11 bases. The CDR3 DNA sequence: TGTGCCAGCAGTGAAGGCGTAGGGGGCGCTTTCTTT. Translation: CASSEGVGGAFF.

The CDR3 loop reads CASSPGETSGGLSYNEQFF. The CDR3 region has the DNA TGTGCCAGCAGCCCCGGGGAGACTAGCGGGGGGCTAAGCTACAATGAGCAGTTCTTC. The chain carries TRBV7-3 and TRBJ2-1, with 13 bases aligning to TRBD2. CDR1 SGHTA and CDR2 FQGTGA come from the germline V gene. The CDR3 runs 19 residues. With V trimmed by 5 bases and J by 3 bases, 13 bases remained unmatched. Full variable domain (rest looked up from reference TRBV7-3 and TRBJ2-1): GAGVSQTPSNKVTEKGKYVELRCDPISGHTALYWYRQSLGQGPEFLIYFQGTGAADDSGLPNDRFFAVRPEGSVSTLKIQRTERGDSAVYLCASSPGETSGGLSYNEQFFGPGTRLTVL.

In this sample, this clone turned up once. This chain connects TRBV28 to TRBJ1-1, with D perhaps matching TRBD1 (5 bases). CDR1 is MDHEN, CDR2 SYDVKM, per germline. The CDR3 has 14 residues. V was clipped by 6 bases and J by 4 bases, with 15 bases between them. The DNA for the CDR3 is TGTGCCAGCAGCCCGCGGGGCTTGGGCACTGAAGCTTTCTTT. Translated, it gives CASSPRGLGTEAFF.

This chain links TRBV6-2 or TRBV6-3 with TRBJ1-6, with 11 bases identical to TRBD1. Trimming removed 2 bases from V and 8 bases from J; junction bases left unmatched: 14. The germline V gene encodes CDR1 MNHEY and CDR2 SVGEGT. This CDR3 is built from 19 residues. Here the CDR3 reads CASSYEVGQGAVSYSPLHF. CDR3 nucleotides: TGTGCCAGCAGTTACGAGGTCGGACAGGGGGCGGTATCGTATTCACCCCTCCACTTT.

The chain links TRBV2 to TRBJ1-1, with D hard to call. In germline, CDR1 is SNHLY, CDR2 FYNNEI. V lost 5 bases to trimming and J lost 5 bases, with 6 bases between them. The CDR3 contains 11 residues. The CDR3 protein is CASSLYTEAFF. The CDR3 coding sequence is TGTGCCAGCAGTCTCTATACTGAAGCTTTCTTT.

In nucleotides, the CDR3 is TGTGCCAGCAGTTCCGGACAGGCGAGCTTCACTGAAGCTTTCTTT. It is translated as CASSSGQASFTEAFF. The chain couples TRBV27 to TRBJ1-1, with 7 bases that match TRBD1. CDR1 and CDR2 (germline): MNHEY, SMNVEV (reference sequence). This CDR3 has 15 amino acids. The trim removed 4 bases at V and 4 bases at J, leaving 9 bases unmatched.

The V call is TRBV2, the J call TRBJ1-4; 8 bases line up with TRBD1. This CDR3 has 13 amino acids. Per germline, CDR1 SNHLY and CDR2 FYNNEI. Trimming took 8 bases from V and 5 from J; bases not matched to a gene: 4. The DNA for the CDR3 is TGTGCCAGCGGACAGGGAAGAAATGAAAAACTGTTTTTT. It translates to CASGQGRNEKLFF. Full variable domain (rest looked up from reference TRBV2 and TRBJ1-4): EPEVTQTPSHQVTQMGQEVILRCVPISNHLYFYWYRQILGQKVEFLVSFYNNEISEKSEIFDDQFSVERPDGSNFTLKIRSTKLEDSAMYFCASGQGRNEKLFFGSGTQLSVL.

The rearrangement uses TRBV4-1 and TRBJ1-6; maybe TRBD1 (6 bases). Germline V gives CDR1 MGHRA, CDR2 YSYEKL. V was pared by 4 bases and J by 2 bases, with 6 bases between. The CDR3 has 14 residues. This CDR3 is CASSRDTYNSPLHF. CDR3 in DNA: TGCGCCAGCAGCCGGGACACCTATAATTCACCCCTCCACTTT.

This clone has only a few counts. The chain is built from TRBV30 and TRBJ1-1, with a weak D call TRBD1 (6 bases). The CDR3 contains 12 residues. The V gene's germline CDR1 is GTSNPN and CDR2 SVGIG (reference sequence). Trimming stripped 8 bases from V and 0 bases from J, with 10 bases between. CDR3 residues: CAGRGLNTEAFF. The CDR3 DNA reads as TGTGCCGGCAGGGGCTTGAACACTGAAGCTTTCTTT.

The V call is TRBV24-1, the J call TRBJ2-7; no firm D call. V dropped 4 bases and J dropped 2 bases, with 8 bases sitting between them. The CDR3 covers 13 residues. The V gene's germline CDR1 is KGHDR and CDR2 SFDVKD. CDR3 bases: TGTGCCACCAGTGACCCTATTACCTACGAGCAGTACTTC. It yields the protein CATSDPITYEQYF.

The chain is built from TRBV19 and TRBJ1-2, with 7 bases that match TRBD1. Germline-derived CDR1 and CDR2 are LNHDA and SQIVND (reference sequence). V was pared by 6 bases and J by 0 bases, with 4 bases of the junction left unmatched. The CDR3 spans 14 residues. CDR3 DNA: TGTGCCAGTAGGGACAGGTACTCTAACTATGGCTACACCTTC. Translating gives CASRDRYSNYGYTF.

This clone appeared a few times. The rearrangement uses TRBV28 and TRBJ1-1; D remains unclear. The germline gives CDR1 MDHEN, CDR2 SYDVKM. There are 13 residues in the CDR3. The germline V and J ends were trimmed by 6 bases and 4 bases, with 12 bases remaining between them. The CDR3 here is CASRALGATEAFF. The CDR3 bases are TGTGCCAGCAGGGCTCTAGGAGCCACTGAAGCTTTCTTT.

Notes on this clone: Relative to the germline gene, one junction end is altered; a read error may explain this. V gene TRBV6-1 combines with J gene TRBJ2-3; 8 bases are a match to TRBD1. The germline gives CDR1 MNHNS, CDR2 SASEGT. The CDR3 runs 16 residues. The CDR3 DNA sequence: TGTGCCAGCAGCGAAGGAACAGGGGGGTCCACAGATACGCAGTATTTT. It yields the protein CASSEGTGGSTDTQYF.

This chain joins TRBV9 and TRBJ1-1, with TRBD1 identical over 7 bases. Per the germline V gene, CDR1 is SGDLS and CDR2 is YYNGEE. The V gene end was trimmed by 0 bases and the J gene end by 0 bases; junction bases not matched to a gene: 2. The CDR3 runs 15 residues. CDR3 DNA: TGTGCCAGCAGCGTAGGAGGGGGCATGAACACTGAAGCTTTCTTT. Translation gives CASSVGGGMNTEAFF.